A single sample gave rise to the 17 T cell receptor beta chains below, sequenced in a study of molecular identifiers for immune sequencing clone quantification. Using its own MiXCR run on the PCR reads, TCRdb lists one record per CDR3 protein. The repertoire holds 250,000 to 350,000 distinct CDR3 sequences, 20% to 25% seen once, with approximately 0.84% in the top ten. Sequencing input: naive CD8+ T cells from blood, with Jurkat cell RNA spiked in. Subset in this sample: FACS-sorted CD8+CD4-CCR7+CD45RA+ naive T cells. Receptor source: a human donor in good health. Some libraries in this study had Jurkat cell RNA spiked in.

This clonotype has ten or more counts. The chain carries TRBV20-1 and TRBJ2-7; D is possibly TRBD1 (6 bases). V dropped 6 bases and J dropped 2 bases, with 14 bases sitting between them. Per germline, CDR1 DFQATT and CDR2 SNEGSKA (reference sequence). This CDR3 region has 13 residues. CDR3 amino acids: CSALFWTAYEQYF. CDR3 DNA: TGCAGTGCCCTATTCTGGACAGCCTACGAGCAGTACTTC.

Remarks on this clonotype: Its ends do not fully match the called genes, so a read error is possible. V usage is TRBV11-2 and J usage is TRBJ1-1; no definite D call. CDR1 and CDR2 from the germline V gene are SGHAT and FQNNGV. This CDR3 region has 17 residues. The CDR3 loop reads CASSLGVNQYRNTGAFF. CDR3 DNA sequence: TGTGCCAGCAGCTTAGGGGTCAACCAATACCGTAACACTGGAGCTTTCTTT.

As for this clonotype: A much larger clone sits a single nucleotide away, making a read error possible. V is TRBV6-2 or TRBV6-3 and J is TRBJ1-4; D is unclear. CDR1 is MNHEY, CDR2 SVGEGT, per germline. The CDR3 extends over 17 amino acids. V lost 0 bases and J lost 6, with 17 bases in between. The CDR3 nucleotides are TGTGCCAGCAGTTACTCGACCTCAGACGGGGTGGATGAAAAACTGTTTTTT. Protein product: CASSYSTSDGVDEKLFF.

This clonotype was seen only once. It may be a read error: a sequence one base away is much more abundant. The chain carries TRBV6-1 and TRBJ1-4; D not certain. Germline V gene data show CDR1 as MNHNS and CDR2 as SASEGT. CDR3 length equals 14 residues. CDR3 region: CASSEVGICEQLFF. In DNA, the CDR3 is TGTGCCAGCAGTGAAGTTGGCATTTGTGAACAACTGTTTTTT.

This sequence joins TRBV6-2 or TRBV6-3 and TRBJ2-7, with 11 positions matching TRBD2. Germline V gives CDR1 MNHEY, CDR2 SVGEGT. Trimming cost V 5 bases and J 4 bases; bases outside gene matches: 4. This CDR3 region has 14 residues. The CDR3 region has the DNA TGTGCCAGCAGTCGACTAGCGGGACCATACGAGCAGTACTTC. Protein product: CASSRLAGPYEQYF.

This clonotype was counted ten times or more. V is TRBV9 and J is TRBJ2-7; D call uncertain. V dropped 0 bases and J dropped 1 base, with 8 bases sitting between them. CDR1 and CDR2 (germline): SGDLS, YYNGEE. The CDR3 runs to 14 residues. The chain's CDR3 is CASSVAWASYEQYF. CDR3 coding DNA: TGTGCCAGCAGCGTAGCTTGGGCTTCCTACGAGCAGTACTTC. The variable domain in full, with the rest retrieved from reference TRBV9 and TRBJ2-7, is DSGVTQTPKHLITATGQRVTLRCSPRSGDLSVYWYQQSLDQGLQFLIQYYNGEERAKGNILERFSAQQFPDLHSELNLSSLELGDSALYFCASSVAWASYEQYFGPGTRLTVT.

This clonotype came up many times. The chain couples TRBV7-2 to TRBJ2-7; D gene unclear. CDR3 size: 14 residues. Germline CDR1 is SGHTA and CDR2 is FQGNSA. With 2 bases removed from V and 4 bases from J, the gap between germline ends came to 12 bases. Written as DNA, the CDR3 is TGTGCCAGCAGCTTATTAGAGGCGAGGTACGAGCAGTACTTC. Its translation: CASSLLEARYEQYF.

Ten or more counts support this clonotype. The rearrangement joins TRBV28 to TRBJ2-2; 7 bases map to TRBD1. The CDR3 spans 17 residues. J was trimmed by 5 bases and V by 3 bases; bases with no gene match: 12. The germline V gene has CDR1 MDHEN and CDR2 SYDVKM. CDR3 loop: CASSLSPTGVGTGELFF. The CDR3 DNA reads TGTGCCAGCAGTTTGTCTCCAACAGGGGTCGGAACCGGGGAGCTGTTTTTT.

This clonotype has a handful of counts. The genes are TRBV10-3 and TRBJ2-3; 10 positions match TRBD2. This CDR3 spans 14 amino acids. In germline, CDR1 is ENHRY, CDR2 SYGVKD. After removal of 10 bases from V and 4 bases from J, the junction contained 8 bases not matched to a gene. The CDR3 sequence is CATSGGGPADTQYF. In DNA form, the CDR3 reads TGTGCCACGAGCGGGGGGGGGCCCGCAGATACGCAGTATTTT.

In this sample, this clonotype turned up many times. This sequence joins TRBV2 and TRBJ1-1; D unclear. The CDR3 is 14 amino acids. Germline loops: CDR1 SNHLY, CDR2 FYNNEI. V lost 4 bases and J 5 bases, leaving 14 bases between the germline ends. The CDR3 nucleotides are TGTGCCAGCAGTGCTTCTCTTAGGTTGACTGAAGCTTTCTTT. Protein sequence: CASSASLRLTEAFF. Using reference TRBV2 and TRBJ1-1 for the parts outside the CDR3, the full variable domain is EPEVTQTPSHQVTQMGQEVILRCVPISNHLYFYWYRQILGQKVEFLVSFYNNEISEKSEIFDDQFSVERPDGSNFTLKIRSTKLEDSAMYFCASSASLRLTEAFFGQGTRLTVV.

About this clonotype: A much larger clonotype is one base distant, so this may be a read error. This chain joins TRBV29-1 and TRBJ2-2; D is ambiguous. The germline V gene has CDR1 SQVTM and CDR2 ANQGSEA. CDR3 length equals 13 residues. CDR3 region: CNVESANTGELFF. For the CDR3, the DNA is TGCAACGTTGAATCGGCGAACACCGGGGAGCTGTTTTTT.

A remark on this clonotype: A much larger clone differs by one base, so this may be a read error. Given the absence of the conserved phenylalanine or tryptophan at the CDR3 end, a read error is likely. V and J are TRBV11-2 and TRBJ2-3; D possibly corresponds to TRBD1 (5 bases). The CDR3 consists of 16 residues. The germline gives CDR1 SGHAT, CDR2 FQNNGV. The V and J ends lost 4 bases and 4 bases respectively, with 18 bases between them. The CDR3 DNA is TGTGCCAGCAGCTCGTGGACCGACAGAATCCCAGATACGCAGTATTCT. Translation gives CASSSWTDRIPDTQYS.

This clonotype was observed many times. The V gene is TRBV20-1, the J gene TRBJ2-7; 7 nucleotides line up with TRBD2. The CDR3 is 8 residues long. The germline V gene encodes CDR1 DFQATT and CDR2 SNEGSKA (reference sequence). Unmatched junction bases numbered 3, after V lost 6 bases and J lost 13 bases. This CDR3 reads CSAGRNYF. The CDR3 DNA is TGCAGTGCCGGGAGGAACTACTTC.

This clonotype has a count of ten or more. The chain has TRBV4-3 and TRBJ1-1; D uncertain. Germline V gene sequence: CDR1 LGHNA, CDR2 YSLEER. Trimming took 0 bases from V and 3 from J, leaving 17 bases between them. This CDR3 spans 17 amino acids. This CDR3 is CASSQEVFSGFDTEAFF. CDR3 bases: TGCGCCAGCAGCCAAGAGGTATTTTCCGGATTCGACACTGAAGCTTTCTTT.

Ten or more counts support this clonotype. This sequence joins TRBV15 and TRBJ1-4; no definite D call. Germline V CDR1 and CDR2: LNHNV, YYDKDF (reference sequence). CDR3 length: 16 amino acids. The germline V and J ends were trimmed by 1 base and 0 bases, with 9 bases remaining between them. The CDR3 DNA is TGTGCCACCAGCAGAGGATATGGTGCAACTAATGAAAAACTGTTTTTT. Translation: CATSRGYGATNEKLFF. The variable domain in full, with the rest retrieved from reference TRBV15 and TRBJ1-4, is DAMVIQNPRYQVTQFGKPVTLSCSQTLNHNVMYWYQQKSSQAPKLLFHYYDKDFNNEADTPDNFQSRRPNTSFCFLDIRSPGLGDTAMYLCATSRGYGATNEKLFFGSGTQLSVL.

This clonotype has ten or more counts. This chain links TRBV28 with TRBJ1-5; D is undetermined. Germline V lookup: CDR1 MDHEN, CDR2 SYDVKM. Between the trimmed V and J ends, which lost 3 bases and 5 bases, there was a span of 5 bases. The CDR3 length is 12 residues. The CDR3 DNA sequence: TGTGCCAGCAGTTTTGAGGATCAGCCCCAGCATTTT. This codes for CASSFEDQPQHF.

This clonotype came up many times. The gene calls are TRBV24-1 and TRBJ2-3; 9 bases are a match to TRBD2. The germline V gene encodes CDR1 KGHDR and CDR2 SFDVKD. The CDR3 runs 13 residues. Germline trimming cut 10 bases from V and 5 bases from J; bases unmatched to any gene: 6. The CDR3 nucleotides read TGTGCCACGACTAGCGGAGGACTAGATACGCAGTATTTT. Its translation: CATTSGGLDTQYF.